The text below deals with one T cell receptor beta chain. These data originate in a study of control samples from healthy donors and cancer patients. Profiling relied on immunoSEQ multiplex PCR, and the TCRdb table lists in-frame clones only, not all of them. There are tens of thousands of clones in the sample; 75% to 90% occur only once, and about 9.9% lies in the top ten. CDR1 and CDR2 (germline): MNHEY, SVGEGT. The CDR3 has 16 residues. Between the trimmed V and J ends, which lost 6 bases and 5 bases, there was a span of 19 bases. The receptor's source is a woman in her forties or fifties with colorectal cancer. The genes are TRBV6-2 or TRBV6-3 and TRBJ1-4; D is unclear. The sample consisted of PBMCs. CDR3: CASSPPPETANEKLFF. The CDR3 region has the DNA TGTGCCAGCAGCCCTCCACCAGAGACGGCAAATGAAAAACTGTTTTTT.